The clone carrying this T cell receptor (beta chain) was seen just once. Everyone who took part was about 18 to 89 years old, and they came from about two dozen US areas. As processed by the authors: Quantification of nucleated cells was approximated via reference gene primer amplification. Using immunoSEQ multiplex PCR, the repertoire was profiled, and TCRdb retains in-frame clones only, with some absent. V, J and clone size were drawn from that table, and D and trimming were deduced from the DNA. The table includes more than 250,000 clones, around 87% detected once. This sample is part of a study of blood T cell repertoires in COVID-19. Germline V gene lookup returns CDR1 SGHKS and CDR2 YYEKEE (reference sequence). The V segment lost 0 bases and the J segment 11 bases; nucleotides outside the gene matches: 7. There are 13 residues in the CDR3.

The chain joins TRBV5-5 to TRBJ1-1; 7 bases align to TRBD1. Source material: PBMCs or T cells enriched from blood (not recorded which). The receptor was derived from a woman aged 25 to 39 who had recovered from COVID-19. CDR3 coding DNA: TGTGCCAGCAGCTTGGTAAACACAGGGGTGGCTTTCTTT. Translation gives CASSLVNTGVAFF.